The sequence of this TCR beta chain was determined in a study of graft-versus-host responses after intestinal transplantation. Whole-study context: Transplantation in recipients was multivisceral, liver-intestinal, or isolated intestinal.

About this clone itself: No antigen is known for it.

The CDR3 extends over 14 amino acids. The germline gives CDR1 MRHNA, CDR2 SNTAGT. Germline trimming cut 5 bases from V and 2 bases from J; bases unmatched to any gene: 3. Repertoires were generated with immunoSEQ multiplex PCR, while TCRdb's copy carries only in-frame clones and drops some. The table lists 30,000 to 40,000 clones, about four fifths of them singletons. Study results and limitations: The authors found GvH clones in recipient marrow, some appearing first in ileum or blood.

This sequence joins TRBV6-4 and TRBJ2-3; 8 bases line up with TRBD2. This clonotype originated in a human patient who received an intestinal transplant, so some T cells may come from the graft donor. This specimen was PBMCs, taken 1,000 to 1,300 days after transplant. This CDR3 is CASSSGGVTDTQYF. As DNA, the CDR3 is TGTGCCAGCAGTAGCGGGGGAGTCACAGATACGCAGTATTTT.